This entry lists 6 T cell receptor beta chains sequenced from one sample in a study of OX40 agonist ivuxolimab in advanced cancers. Measured with immunoSEQ multiplex PCR; TCRdb has only the in-frame clones, and not every one. Of around 30,000 clones listed, 80% to 95% are singletons. This sample comprised CD4+ or CD8+ T cells sorted from blood, obtained in a trial of the OX40 agonist ivuxolimab. The receptors shown here come from an adult with an advanced solid tumor such as melanoma, head and neck, liver or kidney cancer.

In nucleotides, the CDR3 is TGCGCCAGCAGCTTGTTTACCGGGGAGCTGTTTTTT. Protein sequence: CASSLFTGELFF. The chain links TRBV5-1 to TRBJ2-2; D gene unclear. The CDR3 consists of 12 residues. Germline CDR1 reads SGHRS; CDR2 reads YFSETQ. The V end lost 1 base, the J end lost 5 bases, and 3 bases lay between the germline ends.

This chain links TRBV7-3 with TRBJ2-1; tentative D call: TRBD1 (6 bases). Germline CDR1 reads SGHTA; CDR2 reads FQGTGA. V lost 0 bases, J lost 7 bases, and 7 bases lay in between. CDR3 length: 13 residues. The CDR3, as DNA: TGTGCCAGCAGCTTAACAGGGGGTAATGAGCAGTTCTTC. Translating it yields CASSLTGGNEQFF.

The rearrangement links TRBV28 to TRBJ2-3; D perhaps matches TRBD1 (5 bases). This CDR3 contains 15 residues. V dropped 7 bases and J dropped 1 base, with 15 bases sitting between them. CDR1 MDHEN and CDR2 SYDVKM come from the germline V gene. The CDR3 here is CASTPSGQGTDTQYF. The DNA for the CDR3 is TGTGCCAGCACTCCCTCAGGGCAGGGCACAGATACGCAGTATTTT.

The chain recombines TRBV6-1 with TRBJ1-5; TRBD1 aligns across 7 bases. V lost 4 bases to trimming and J lost 0 bases; unmatched junction nucleotides: 3. Germline CDR1 and CDR2: MNHNS and SASEGT. The CDR3 runs 15 residues. In DNA, the CDR3 is TGTGCCAGCAGTGTTTCAGGGGGTAGCAATCAGCCCCAGCATTTT. This encodes CASSVSGGSNQPQHF.

This clone was counted only a few times. The chain joins TRBV25-1 to TRBJ2-5; perhaps TRBD1 as D (6 bases). Germline values: CDR1 MGHDK, CDR2 SYGVNS. The CDR3 length is 12 residues. V was shortened by 6 bases and J by 3 bases, with 8 bases between the two germline ends. DNA for the CDR3: TGTGCCAGCAGACCAGGGGAAGAGACCCAGTACTTC. It translates to CASRPGEETQYF.

V and J are TRBV14 and TRBJ2-2; no definite D call. The CDR3 covers 13 residues. CDR1 is SGHDN, CDR2 FVKESK, per germline. Trimming took 1 base from V and 9 from J, leaving 9 bases between them. The CDR3 region is CASSQGAARELFF. The CDR3 nucleotides read TGTGCCAGCAGCCAAGGGGCCGCGAGGGAGCTGTTTTTT.